In its sample, the clone carrying this T cell receptor (beta chain) was seen once. Healthy bone marrow donors made up the cohort. Germline-derived CDR1 and CDR2 are PRHDT and FYEKMQ (reference sequence). Trimming cost V 2 bases and J 6 bases, with 11 bases left between them. The CDR3 is 15 amino acids. This specimen comes from a study of cytomegalovirus exposure and HLA in healthy donors. PCR used 60 Vbeta primers and 13 Jbeta primers. The table came from immunoSEQ multiplex PCR; TCRdb's copy has only in-frame clones and leaves some out. The sample records about 150,000 clones, 80% being singletons. The receptor was isolated from a woman between 45 and 65 years old in good health and CMV-seropositive. The sample consisted of PBMCs. The chain uses TRBV13 and TRBJ1-6; D is undetermined. CDR3 nucleotide sequence: TGTGCCAGCAGCTTAAGGGCCCGGGGTAATTCACCCCTCCACTTT. Translated: CASSLRARGNSPLHF.